This T cell receptor beta chain stems from a study of cytomegalovirus exposure and HLA in healthy donors. Background on the study: The roughly 130 validation repertoires used the same platform as the 550 to 850 first-cohort repertoires (as reported by a later analysis). General study points: The study found most TCR sequences rare, yet found some public TCRs in many donors. Clusters of TCRs from the first cohort tended to co-occur in the roughly 120 validation repertoires (as a later analysis found). Through in vitro validation, three CMV-associated chains were shown to be specific for CMV antigens.

Points on this clone: The antigen is undetermined.

Repertoires were generated with immunoSEQ multiplex PCR, while TCRdb's copy carries only in-frame clones and drops some. The sample has 80,000 or so clones, around 95% seen once. Germline V gene sequence: CDR1 WSHSY, CDR2 SAAADI. Trimming took off 0 bases at V and 1 base at J, with 12 bases between the two ends. CDR3 length equals 16 residues. The sequenced material came from PBMCs. This sequence joins TRBV10-2 and TRBJ1-1, with a tentative D call TRBD1 (5 bases). The sequence derives from a young woman in good health and CMV-seronegative. The CDR3 region has the DNA TGCGCCAGCAGTGAGTCGTCCACAGGCGGGAACACTGAAGCTTTCTTT. Its translation is CASSESSTGGNTEAFF.